The rows below give T cell receptor beta chains drawn from one sample of a study of cytomegalovirus exposure and HLA in healthy donors. TCRdb's copy holds only in-frame clones and misses some; the assay was immunoSEQ multiplex PCR. Here the sample spans approximately 210,000 clones, less than 85% being singletons. Sequenced sample: PBMCs. These TCRs come from a girl aged 5 to 17 in good health and CMV-seropositive. Each CDR3 is given with its conserved first and last residue. A D gene is named only where the DNA matches it firmly.

J: TRBJ2-6; length: 13; V: TRBV6-5; D: -; CDR3: CASTSAGANVLTF
J: TRBJ2-5; length: 15; V: TRBV5-1; D: TRBD2; CDR3: CASSFNSGAVETQYF
J: TRBJ2-7; length: 17; V: TRBV5-5; D: TRBD2; CDR3: CASSSWSGGWGFYEQYF
J: TRBJ2-1; length: 17; V: TRBV4-3; D: TRBD2; CDR3: CASSHRTSGGEYNEQFF
J: TRBJ2-5; length: 16; V: TRBV7-8; D: -; CDR3: CASSLAGGAPQETQYF
J: TRBJ2-5; length: 18; V: TRBV19; D: TRBD2; CDR3: CASSTEPGLAGGRETQYF
J: TRBJ2-7; length: 14; V: TRBV9; D: TRBD1; CDR3: CASSVAQGAYEQYF
J: TRBJ1-1; length: 12; V: TRBV7-9; D: -; CDR3: CASDSDYTEAFF
J: TRBJ1-2; length: 15; V: TRBV5-8; D: -; CDR3: CASSLYSRTNYGYTF
J: TRBJ2-5; length: 14; V: TRBV7-2; D: TRBD2; CDR3: CASSQGLAEETQYF
J: TRBJ2-3; length: 15; V: TRBV2; D: TRBD2; CDR3: CASSASSGGTDTQYF
J: TRBJ1-2; length: 16; V: TRBV11-2; D: -; CDR3: CASSRPAFRGIYGYTF
J: TRBJ1-4; length: 12; V: TRBV27; D: -; CDR3: CASSFYGGKLFF
J: TRBJ2-5; length: 16; V: TRBV4-1; D: TRBD2; CDR3: CASSQAPAGGRETQYF
J: TRBJ1-1; length: 14; V: TRBV7-2; D: TRBD1; CDR3: CASTTDRGRAEAFF
J: TRBJ2-1; length: 15; V: TRBV11-2; D: TRBD2; CDR3: CASSSRGTRGNEQFF
J: TRBJ2-3; length: 15; V: TRBV19; D: TRBD1; CDR3: CASSITQGVVDTQYF
J: TRBJ1-3; length: 18; V: TRBV4-3; D: -; CDR3: CASSQEPDKSSSGNTIYF
J: -; length: 14; V: TRBV5-1; D: TRBD1; CDR3: CASSFRDRTDEQYF
J: TRBJ2-1; length: 16; V: TRBV7-2; D: -; CDR3: CASSETRVNSYNEQFF
J: TRBJ1-1; length: 14; V: TRBV4-3; D: -; CDR3: CASSHTGKNTEAFF
J: TRBJ1-2; length: 13; V: TRBV5-4; D: TRBD1; CDR3: CASSIGTEYGYTF
J: TRBJ1-5; length: 15; V: TRBV5-6; D: -; CDR3: CASSLGGENNQPQHF
J: TRBJ1-6; length: 18; V: TRBV27; D: TRBD1; CDR3: CASSTSPATGAYNSPLHF
J: TRBJ1-5; length: 16; V: TRBV28; D: TRBD1; CDR3: CASSPWTGIFGQPQHF
J: TRBJ1-2; length: 14; V: TRBV4-2; D: -; CDR3: CASSQDRQNYGYTF
J: TRBJ1-4; length: 13; V: TRBV18; D: -; CDR3: CASSPDRNEKLFF
J: TRBJ2-5; length: 15; V: TRBV6-1; D: -; CDR3: CASSPPGGTSLDQYF
J: TRBJ1-2; length: 14; V: TRBV6-1; D: TRBD1; CDR3: CARGAGGNRGGYTF
J: TRBJ2-5; length: 15; V: TRBV9; D: TRBD2; CDR3: CASSVGASGGPITYF
J: TRBJ2-3; length: 14; V: TRBV6-6; D: TRBD2; CDR3: CASRLAGGTDTQYF
J: TRBJ1-5; length: 15; V: TRBV9; D: TRBD1; CDR3: CASSARGDSNQPQHF
J: TRBJ2-5; length: 14; V: TRBV10-2; D: -; CDR3: CASTTNPTAETQYF
J: TRBJ2-3; length: 18; V: TRBV4-3; D: TRBD2; CDR3: CASSQGALAGGHTDTQYF
J: TRBJ2-1; length: 14; V: TRBV7-8; D: -; CDR3: CASSPSGPYNEQFF
J: TRBJ1-2; length: 14; V: TRBV7-5; D: -; CDR3: CARSLGQALYGYTF
J: TRBJ1-4; length: 15; V: TRBV6-5; D: -; CDR3: CASSYSGRNNEKLFF
J: TRBJ2-5; length: 13; V: TRBV9; D: -; CDR3: CASSVQAGETQYF
J: TRBJ1-1; length: 13; V: TRBV6-6; D: TRBD1; CDR3: CASGQGDHPEAFF
J: TRBJ2-1; length: 12; V: TRBV11-3; D: -; CDR3: CASSVPGNEQFF
J: TRBJ1-1; length: 14; V: TRBV7-9; D: -; CDR3: CASSLVQGYTEAFF
J: TRBJ2-6; length: 15; V: TRBV5-1; D: TRBD1; CDR3: CASRQGGSGANVLTF
J: TRBJ2-3; length: 14; V: TRBV5-1; D: TRBD2; CDR3: CASSPGAGADTQYF
J: TRBJ1-2; length: 13; V: TRBV19; D: -; CDR3: CASSPRGGYGYTF
J: TRBJ2-4; length: 15; V: TRBV6-5; D: TRBD1; CDR3: CASSSDRGFANIQYF
J: TRBJ1-1; length: 17; V: TRBV2; D: -; CDR3: CASSERLDRIVNTEAFF